One and the same sample provided the 32 T cell receptor beta chains below, sequenced in a study of OX40 agonist ivuxolimab in advanced cancers. Clones were read by immunoSEQ multiplex PCR, and TCRdb kept only the in-frame ones, dropping some. The data show 55,000 or so clones, roughly 86% seen once. The sequencing used CD4+ or CD8+ T cells sorted from blood, collected in a trial of the OX40 agonist ivuxolimab. Every receptor here comes from an adult with an advanced solid tumor such as melanoma, head and neck, liver or kidney cancer.

The chain is built from TRBV7-9 and TRBJ2-1; 16 nucleotides agree with TRBD2. The germline V gene encodes CDR1 SEHNR and CDR2 FQNEAQ (reference sequence). The length of the CDR3 is 18 residues. J gave up 9 bases and V 4 bases, and 12 bases lay outside the gene matches. The CDR3 DNA is TGTGCCAGCAGCTACTCCGGGACTAGCGGGAGGGGATGGATTGAGCAGTTCTTC. Amino acids: CASSYSGTSGRGWIEQFF.

This clone was counted once. V and J are TRBV5-1 and TRBJ2-1; no reliable D call. This CDR3 is 13 amino acids long. V lost 5 bases, J lost 5 bases, and 11 bases lay in between. Germline-derived CDR1 and CDR2 are SGHRS and YFSETQ. The CDR3 DNA is TGCGCCAGCAGATTATCCCGAGACAATGAGCAGTTCTTC. Amino acid sequence: CASRLSRDNEQFF. The entire variable domain, with the rest obtained from reference TRBV5-1 and TRBJ2-1, is as follows: KAGVTQTPRYLIKTRGQQVTLSCSPISGHRSVSWYQQTPGQGLQFLFEYFSETQRNKGNFPGRFSGRQFSNSRSEMNVSTLELGDSALYLCASRLSRDNEQFFGPGTRLTVL.

The genes are TRBV28 and TRBJ1-2; D is possibly TRBD1 (5 bases). Germline CDR1 MDHEN, CDR2 SYDVKM. V was shortened by 10 bases and J by 4 bases, with 13 bases between the two germline ends. The length of the CDR3 is 12 residues. The CDR3 protein is CATNDSPYGYTF. Here the CDR3 DNA reads TGTGCCACCAACGACAGCCCCTATGGCTACACCTTC.

The chain is built from TRBV28 and TRBJ2-5; TRBD2 matches 7 bases. Germline V lookup: CDR1 MDHEN, CDR2 SYDVKM. The CDR3 covers 15 residues. The V gene end was trimmed by 2 bases and the J gene end by 1 base; junction bases not matched to a gene: 4. CDR3 amino acids: CASSLAGAGQETQYF. The CDR3 nucleotides read TGTGCCAGCAGTTTAGCGGGAGCGGGCCAAGAGACCCAGTACTTC.

J is TRBJ2-1 and V is TRBV5-4; TRBD1 matches at 7 bases. Germline CDR1 and CDR2: SGHNT and YYREEE (reference sequence). J lost 5 bases, V lost 3 bases, and 11 bases had no gene match. The CDR3 is 16 residues long. The CDR3 spells CASSSSGTVTHNEQFF. Here the CDR3 DNA reads TGTGCCAGCAGCTCATCCGGGACAGTTACCCACAATGAGCAGTTCTTC.

This chain connects TRBV5-6 to TRBJ1-3; possible D gene TRBD1, 6 bases. CDR3 size: 14 residues. Per germline, CDR1 SGHDT and CDR2 YYEEEE. The germline V and J ends were trimmed by 7 bases and 0 bases, with 11 bases remaining between them. The CDR3 DNA is TGTGCCAGCCTGGGGGCGAGCTCTGGAAACACCATATATTTT. It yields the protein CASLGASSGNTIYF.

The chain combines TRBV6-6 with TRBJ1-4; D gene ambiguous. The V end lost 8 bases, the J end lost 0 bases, and 16 bases lay between the germline ends. Germline V gives CDR1 MNHNY, CDR2 SVGAGI (reference sequence). The CDR3 totals 16 residues. This CDR3 reads CASANVHLATNEKLFF. CDR3 nucleotide sequence: TGTGCCAGCGCGAACGTTCATCTCGCAACTAATGAAAAACTGTTTTTT.

The chain uses TRBV7-9 and TRBJ1-1; TRBD1 aligns across 7 bases. The CDR3 has 13 residues. V trimming: 5 bases; J trimming: 5 bases; junction bases outside the gene matches: 5. From germline, CDR1 is SEHNR and CDR2 FQNEAQ (reference sequence). As DNA, the CDR3 is TGTGCCAGCAGCCGACAGGGACGGACTGAAGCTTTCTTT. Amino acid sequence: CASSRQGRTEAFF.

This clone was counted between two and nine times. The chain employs TRBV4-2 and TRBJ2-7, with no clear D. The CDR3 covers 13 residues. Between the trimmed V and J ends, which lost 1 base and 9 bases, there was a span of 13 bases. The V gene's germline CDR1 is LGHNA and CDR2 YNFKEQ. CDR3 in DNA: TGTGCCAGCAGCCAAGGGCTCGAGTCGGGGCAGTACTTC. Protein: CASSQGLESGQYF.

The V call is TRBV7-9, the J call TRBJ1-1, with unresolved D. V was clipped by 4 bases and J by 4 bases, with 7 bases between them. The CDR3 runs 12 residues. Germline loops: CDR1 SEHNR, CDR2 FQNEAQ (reference sequence). CDR3 protein: CASSSRITEAFF. Here the CDR3 DNA reads TGTGCCAGCAGCTCCCGAATCACTGAAGCTTTCTTT.

The chain combines TRBV6-5 with TRBJ1-5; TRBD1 might be the D (6 bases). The V end lost 4 bases, the J end lost 7 bases, and 14 bases lay between the germline ends. Germline CDR1 and CDR2: MNHEY and SVGAGI. There are 14 residues in the CDR3. The CDR3: CASSWGRGEQPQHF. CDR3 nucleotide sequence: TGTGCCAGCAGTTGGGGCAGGGGTGAACAGCCCCAGCATTTT.

The chain carries TRBV10-1 and TRBJ2-7; D call uncertain. Germline V gives CDR1 WNHNN, CDR2 SYGVQD (reference sequence). The CDR3 has 16 residues. Trimming took 0 bases from V and 2 from J, leaving 14 bases between them. CDR3 protein: CASSESPRPRTYEQYF. CDR3 coding DNA: TGCGCCAGCAGTGAGTCGCCGCGCCCCAGAACCTACGAGCAGTACTTC.

The chain combines TRBV5-1 with TRBJ2-3; 10 bases fit TRBD2. The CDR3 loop spans 16 amino acids. V was clipped by 2 bases and J by 3 bases; unmatched bases: 6. Germline V CDR1 and CDR2: SGHRS, YFSETQ. The CDR3 DNA is TGCGCCAGCAGCTTCTCCCTAGCGGGAGAGACAGATACGCAGTATTTT. Translation gives CASSFSLAGETDTQYF.

V is TRBV21-1 and J is TRBJ2-1; the DNA was not used to check the table's D call, TRBD2. TRBV21-1 is termed a pseudogene. The CDR3 sequence is 14 residues long. CDR3 DNA sequence: TGTGCCAGCAGCATGGGGACTAGTAATGATGAGCAGTTCTTC. Translated, it gives CASSMGTSNDEQFF.

The chain has TRBV18 and TRBJ1-2; D may be TRBD1 (5 bases). The CDR3 has 13 amino acids. The germline gives CDR1 KGHSH, CDR2 LQKENI. Trimming pared 1 base from V and 8 bases from J, leaving 11 bases between. CDR3 nucleotides: TGTGCCAGCTCACCACTTCCCTGGGACGGCTACACCTTC. It yields the protein CASSPLPWDGYTF.

The rearrangement uses TRBV21-1 and TRBJ2-1; the tabulated D call, TRBD2, remains unverified against the DNA. TRBV21-1 is noted as a pseudogene. The CDR3 has 18 amino acids. In DNA form, the CDR3 reads TGTGCCAGCAGCAAGGCCATGACTAGCGGAGGCTCCTACAATGAGCAGTTCTTC. Translating it yields CASSKAMTSGGSYNEQFF.

The CDR3 bases are TGTGCCAGCAGTTCAGGGGGGCGCAGGGACACTGAAGCTTTCTTT. This gives the protein CASSSGGRRDTEAFF. This chain uses TRBV27 with TRBJ1-1; 7 bases map to TRBD1. The V gene's germline CDR1 is MNHEY and CDR2 SMNVEV (reference sequence). CDR3 size: 15 residues. V shed 4 bases and J 3 bases; nucleotides not matched to a gene: 8.

The chain links TRBV6-6 to TRBJ1-1; possible D gene TRBD1, 6 bases. The CDR3 totals 13 residues. From germline, CDR1 is MNHNY and CDR2 SVGAGI (reference sequence). Trimming removed 4 bases from V and 4 bases from J, with 10 bases in between. In DNA form, the CDR3 reads TGTGCCAGCAGTTCGGACAGAGCCACTGAAGCTTTCTTT. This gives the protein CASSSDRATEAFF.

V usage is TRBV28 and J usage is TRBJ2-7; D remains ambiguous. With 4 bases removed from V and 2 bases from J, the gap between germline ends came to 3 bases. CDR3 length: 11 residues. Germline CDR1 and CDR2: MDHEN and SYDVKM. CDR3 nucleotide sequence: TGTGCCAGCAGTTCGCCCTACGAGCAGTACTTC. It encodes CASSSPYEQYF.

The chain recombines TRBV25-1 with TRBJ2-7; tentative D call: TRBD1 (6 bases). Germline CDR1 and CDR2: MGHDK and SYGVNS. The CDR3 sequence is 18 residues long. Trimming stripped 2 bases from V and 2 bases from J, with 22 bases between. CDR3: CASSEGLREVQGTYEQYF. Here the CDR3 DNA reads TGTGCCAGCAGTGAAGGGTTAAGAGAGGTCCAGGGGACCTACGAGCAGTACTTC.

The chain uses TRBV4-1 and TRBJ2-2, with D uncertain. Germline assignment: CDR1 MGHRA and CDR2 YSYEKL. Trimming left V 2 bases short and J 0 bases short, with 7 bases between. This CDR3 has 15 amino acids. The CDR3, as DNA: TGCGCCAGCAGCCAACAGATAACGAACACCGGGGAGCTGTTTTTT. Encoded protein: CASSQQITNTGELFF.

A remark on this clone: One end of the junction fails to match germline, which may point to a read error. CDR3 coding DNA: TGTACCAGCAGCTTAGCGGCCGGGAGCTCCTACAATGAGCAGTTCTTC. It is translated as CTSSLAAGSSYNEQFF. This chain uses TRBV7-8 with TRBJ2-1; tentative D call: TRBD2 (6 bases). Germline V gene data show CDR1 as SGHVS and CDR2 as FQNEAQ. This CDR3 has 16 residues.

This chain uses TRBV6-5 with TRBJ2-2; D is perhaps TRBD2 (7 bases). Trimming left V 5 bases short and J 6 bases short, with 16 bases between. CDR1 is MNHEY and CDR2 is SVGAGI in the germline V gene. The CDR3 runs 15 residues. CDR3 nucleotide sequence: TGTGCCAGCAGTGCTCTGCGGGGGCTGGCCGGGGAGCTGTTTTTT. Translating it yields CASSALRGLAGELFF.

The chain carries TRBV5-4 and TRBJ2-5, with a weak D call TRBD2 (6 bases). The CDR3 consists of 15 residues. Germline CDR1 and CDR2: SGHNT and YYREEE (reference sequence). Trimming pared 0 bases from V and 4 bases from J, leaving 13 bases between. The CDR3 coding sequence is TGTGCCAGCAGCTTGGGAGGGGAGGTGGGAGAGACCCAGTACTTC. It encodes CASSLGGEVGETQYF.

The chain is built from TRBV29-1 and TRBJ2-5, with D hard to call. The V and J ends lost 6 bases and 4 bases respectively, with 18 bases between them. The CDR3 runs to 14 residues. Germline V gives CDR1 SQVTM, CDR2 ANQGSEA. Written as DNA, the CDR3 is TGCAGCGTAGCCCCTGGGGTGATCCGAGAGACCCAGTACTTC. Its translation: CSVAPGVIRETQYF.

CDR3 in DNA: TGTGCCGCCCGGGGAAGCGGGAGCTCCTACAATGAGCAGTTCTTC. Translation: CAARGSGSSYNEQFF. The V and J genes are TRBV28 and TRBJ2-1, with TRBD2 identical over 8 bases. Germline CDR1 is MDHEN and CDR2 is SYDVKM. The trim removed 11 bases at V and 0 bases at J, leaving 9 bases unmatched. The CDR3 runs 15 residues.

CDR3 amino acids: CASTPDGPYEQYF. CDR3 sequence (DNA): TGTGCCAGCACCCCGGACGGGCCCTACGAGCAGTACTTC. This chain joins TRBV28 and TRBJ2-7; no firm D call. Looked up from germline, CDR1 is MDHEN and CDR2 is SYDVKM. The CDR3 is 13 amino acids. With 7 bases removed from V and 2 bases from J, the gap between germline ends came to 12 bases. The whole variable domain, remainder taken from reference TRBV28 and TRBJ2-7, is DVKVTQSSRYLVKRTGEKVFLECVQDMDHENMFWYRQDPGLGLRLIYFSYDVKMKEKGDIPEGYSVSREKKERFSLILESASTNQTSMYLCASTPDGPYEQYFGPGTRLTVT.

This clone occurred a few times. This chain uses TRBV7-3 with TRBJ1-1, with 8 positions matching TRBD1. Per germline, CDR1 SGHTA and CDR2 FQGTGA. This CDR3 spans 14 amino acids. V lost 9 bases to trimming and J lost 3 bases; unmatched junction nucleotides: 9. In DNA form, the CDR3 reads TGTGCCAGTACAGGGGGGATCTCTCACACTGAAGCTTTCTTT. Translation gives CASTGGISHTEAFF. The whole variable domain, filled in from reference TRBV7-3 and TRBJ1-1, reads GAGVSQTPSNKVTEKGKYVELRCDPISGHTALYWYRQSLGQGPEFLIYFQGTGAADDSGLPNDRFFAVRPEGSVSTLKIQRTERGDSAVYLCASTGGISHTEAFFGQGTRLTVV.

This clone was seen a single time. The CDR3 sequence is CASSITAFAGGGEQFF. The CDR3 DNA reads TGTGCCAGTAGTATAACGGCCTTCGCGGGAGGAGGTGAGCAGTTCTTC. The V and J genes are TRBV19 and TRBJ2-1, with 8 positions matching TRBD2. The CDR3 sequence is 16 residues long. V dropped 2 bases and J dropped 9; count of bases not matched to a gene: 12. Germline loops: CDR1 LNHDA, CDR2 SQIVND (reference sequence).

The chain recombines TRBV5-1 with TRBJ2-3, with TRBD2 matching over 11 bases. The CDR3 spans 13 residues. J lost 6 bases, V lost 8 bases, and 5 bases had no gene match. CDR1 and CDR2 from the germline V gene are SGHRS and YFSETQ. The CDR3 coding sequence is TGCGCCAGTCGAACTAGCGGGAGCGATACGCAGTATTTT. Amino acids: CASRTSGSDTQYF.

The CDR3 reads CASSPAGTDTQYF. CDR3 nucleotides: TGTGCCAGTAGTCCCGCTGGCACAGATACGCAGTATTTT. This chain joins TRBV19 and TRBJ2-3; no clear D. CDR3 size: 13 residues. Germline CDR1 LNHDA, CDR2 SQIVND (reference sequence). V lost 5 bases and J lost 1, with 7 bases in between.

This chain joins TRBV5-1 and TRBJ1-3, with D tentatively TRBD1 (5 bases). V was clipped by 3 bases and J by 0 bases, with 10 bases between them. Germline assignment: CDR1 SGHRS and CDR2 YFSETQ. The CDR3 totals 15 residues. DNA of the CDR3: TGCGCCAGCAGCTGGGACTTCAGCTCTGGAAACACCATATATTTT. It translates to CASSWDFSSGNTIYF.